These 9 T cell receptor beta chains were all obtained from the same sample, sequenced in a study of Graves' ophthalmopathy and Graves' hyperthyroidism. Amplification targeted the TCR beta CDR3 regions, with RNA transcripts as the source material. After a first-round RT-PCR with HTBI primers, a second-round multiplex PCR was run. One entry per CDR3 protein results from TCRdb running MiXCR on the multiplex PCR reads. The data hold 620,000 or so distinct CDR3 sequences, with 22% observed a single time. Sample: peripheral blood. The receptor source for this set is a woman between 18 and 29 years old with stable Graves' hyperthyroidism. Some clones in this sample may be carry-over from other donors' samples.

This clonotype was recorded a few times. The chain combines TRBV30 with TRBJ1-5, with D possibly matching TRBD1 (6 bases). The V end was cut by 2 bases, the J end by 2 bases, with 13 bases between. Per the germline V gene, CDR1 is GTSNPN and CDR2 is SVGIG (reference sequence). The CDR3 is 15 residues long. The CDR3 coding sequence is TGTGCCTGGAGTCCACAGGGTTGGGGCAATCAGCCCCAGCATTTT. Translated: CAWSPQGWGNQPQHF. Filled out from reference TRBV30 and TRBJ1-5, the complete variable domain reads SQTIHQWPATLVQPVGSPLSLECTVEGTSNPNLYWYRQAAGRGLQLLFYSVGIGQISSEVPQNLSASRPQDRQFILSSKKLLLSDSGFYLCAWSPQGWGNQPQHFGDGTRLSIL.

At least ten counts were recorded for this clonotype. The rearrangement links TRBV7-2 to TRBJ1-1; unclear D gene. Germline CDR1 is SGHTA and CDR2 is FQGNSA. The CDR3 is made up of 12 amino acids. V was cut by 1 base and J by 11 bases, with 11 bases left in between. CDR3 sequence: CASSLVWAEAFF. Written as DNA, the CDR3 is TGTGCCAGCAGCTTAGTATGGGCGGAGGCTTTCTTT.

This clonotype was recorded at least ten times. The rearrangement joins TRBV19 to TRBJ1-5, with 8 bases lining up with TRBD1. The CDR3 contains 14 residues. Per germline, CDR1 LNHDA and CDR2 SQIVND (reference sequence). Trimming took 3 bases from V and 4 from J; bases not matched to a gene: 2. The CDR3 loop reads CASSIGQGNQPQHF. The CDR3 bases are TGTGCCAGTAGTATCGGACAGGGTAATCAGCCCCAGCATTTT. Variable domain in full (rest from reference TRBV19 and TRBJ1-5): DGGITQSPKYLFRKEGQNVTLSCEQNLNHDAMYWYRQDPGQGLRLIYYSQIVNDFQKGDIAEGYSVSREKKESFPLTVTSAQKNPTAFYLCASSIGQGNQPQHFGDGTRLSIL.

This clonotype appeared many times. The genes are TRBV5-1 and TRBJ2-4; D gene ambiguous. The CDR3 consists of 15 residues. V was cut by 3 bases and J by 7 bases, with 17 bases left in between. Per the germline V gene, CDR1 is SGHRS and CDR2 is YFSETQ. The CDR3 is CASSSPSITGNIQYF. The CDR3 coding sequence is TGCGCCAGCAGCTCTCCCTCCATAACCGGGAACATTCAGTACTTC.

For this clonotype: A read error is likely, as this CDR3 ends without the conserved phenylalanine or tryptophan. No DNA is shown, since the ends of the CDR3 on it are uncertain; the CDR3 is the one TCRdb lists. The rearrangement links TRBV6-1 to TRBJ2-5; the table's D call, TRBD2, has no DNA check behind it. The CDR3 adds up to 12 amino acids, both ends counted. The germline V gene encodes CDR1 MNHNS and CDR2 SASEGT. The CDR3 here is CASKRGEETQDY.

In DNA form, the CDR3 reads TGTGCCAGCAGTTCGGGAGGGGGGCCTAACTATGGCTACACCTTC. It yields the protein CASSSGGGPNYGYTF. J is TRBJ1-2 and V is TRBV27, with D possibly matching TRBD1 (6 bases). CDR3 size: 15 residues. Trimming took 4 bases from V and 0 from J, leaving 12 bases between them. The V gene's germline CDR1 is MNHEY and CDR2 SMNVEV (reference sequence).

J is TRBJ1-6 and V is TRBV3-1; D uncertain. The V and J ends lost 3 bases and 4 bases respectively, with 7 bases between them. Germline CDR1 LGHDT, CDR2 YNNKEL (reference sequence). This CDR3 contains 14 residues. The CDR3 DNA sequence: TGTGCCAGCAGCCATAGGCAGTATAATTCACCCCTCCACTTT. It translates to CASSHRQYNSPLHF.

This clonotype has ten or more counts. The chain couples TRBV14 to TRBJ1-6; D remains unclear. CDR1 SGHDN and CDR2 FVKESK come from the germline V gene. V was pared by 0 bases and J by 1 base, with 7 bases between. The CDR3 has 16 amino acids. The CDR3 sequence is CASSQDGRSYNSPLHF. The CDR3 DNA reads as TGTGCCAGCAGCCAAGATGGGAGGTCCTATAATTCACCCCTCCACTTT.

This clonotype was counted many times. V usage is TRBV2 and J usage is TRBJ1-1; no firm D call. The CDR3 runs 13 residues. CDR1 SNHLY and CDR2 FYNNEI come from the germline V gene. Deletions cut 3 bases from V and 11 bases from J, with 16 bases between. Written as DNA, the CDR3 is TGTGCCAGCAGTGACCCTCCCGGCGGTGAGGCTTTCTTT. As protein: CASSDPPGGEAFF. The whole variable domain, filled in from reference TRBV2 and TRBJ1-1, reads EPEVTQTPSHQVTQMGQEVILRCVPISNHLYFYWYRQILGQKVEFLVSFYNNEISEKSEIFDDQFSVERPDGSNFTLKIRSTKLEDSAMYFCASSDPPGGEAFFGQGTRLTVV.